These 19 T cell receptor beta chains were sequenced from one sample in a study of control samples from healthy donors and cancer patients. TCRdb's copy holds only in-frame clones and misses some; the assay was immunoSEQ multiplex PCR. The sample holds some 49,000 clones, approximately 92% seen once. Sequencing was performed on PBMCs. Source of these receptors: a man in his thirties or forties with colorectal cancer.

The chain links TRBV5-1 to TRBJ1-5, with TRBD1 matching over 7 bases. The trim removed 3 bases at V and 1 base at J, leaving 1 base unmatched. The germline gives CDR1 SGHRS, CDR2 YFSETQ. CDR3 length: 14 amino acids. CDR3 nucleotide sequence: TGCGCCAGCAGCTCGGGACAGAGCAATCAGCCCCAGCATTTT. As protein: CASSSGQSNQPQHF. Using reference TRBV5-1 and TRBJ1-5 for the parts outside the CDR3, the full variable domain is KAGVTQTPRYLIKTRGQQVTLSCSPISGHRSVSWYQQTPGQGLQFLFEYFSETQRNKGNFPGRFSGRQFSNSRSEMNVSTLELGDSALYLCASSSGQSNQPQHFGDGTRLSIL.

Regarding this clone: Its ends do not fully match the called genes, so a read error is possible. The genes are TRBV27 and TRBJ1-5, with D perhaps matching TRBD1 (5 bases). Germline CDR1 is MNHEY and CDR2 is SMNVEV (reference sequence). The CDR3 totals 16 residues. CDR3 DNA: TGTGCCAGCAGTCTATCCGTCGGGACCTCCAATCAGCCCCAGCATTTT. Translation: CASSLSVGTSNQPQHF.

The V and J genes are TRBV18 and TRBJ1-2; D might be TRBD1 (6 bases). The CDR3 consists of 15 residues. The V and J ends lost 6 bases and 6 bases respectively, with 20 bases between them. The germline V gene encodes CDR1 KGHSH and CDR2 LQKENI. The CDR3 region is CASSPRDTVVHGYTF. CDR3 in DNA: TGTGCCAGCTCCCCCCGGGACACCGTTGTACATGGCTACACCTTC.

V gene TRBV9 combines with J gene TRBJ1-6; D not certain. The CDR3 sequence is 13 residues long. Germline CDR1 and CDR2: SGDLS and YYNGEE. V dropped 0 bases and J dropped 8 bases, with 6 bases sitting between them. The CDR3 sequence: CASSVGRDSPLHF. The CDR3 DNA sequence: TGTGCCAGCAGCGTAGGTAGGGATTCACCCCTCCACTTT.

This sequence joins TRBV18 and TRBJ2-1; TRBD1 matches 7 bases. The CDR3 is 17 residues long. V trimming: 4 bases; J trimming: 3 bases; junction bases outside the gene matches: 12. Per the germline V gene, CDR1 is KGHSH and CDR2 is LQKENI. The CDR3 DNA reads TGTGCCAGCTCACGAAAAGCCCTAGACAGGGACTACAATGAGCAGTTCTTC. This codes for CASSRKALDRDYNEQFF.

The chain recombines TRBV9 with TRBJ1-2; D not certain. The CDR3 contains 12 residues. From germline, CDR1 is SGDLS and CDR2 YYNGEE. Between the trimmed V and J ends, which lost 4 bases and 5 bases, there was a span of 9 bases. The CDR3 spells CASSPIEYGYTF. In DNA, the CDR3 is TGTGCCAGCAGCCCGATCGAGTATGGCTACACCTTC.

The chain couples TRBV5-1 to TRBJ1-4; D gene unclear. This CDR3 comprises 15 residues. V lost 4 bases and J 0 bases, leaving 10 bases between the germline ends. Germline V CDR1 and CDR2: SGHRS, YFSETQ. The CDR3 sequence: CASSQNPATNEKLFF. CDR3 sequence (DNA): TGCGCCAGCAGCCAGAACCCTGCAACTAATGAAAAACTGTTTTTT. The complete variable domain, with remaining parts taken from reference TRBV5-1 and TRBJ1-4, reads KAGVTQTPRYLIKTRGQQVTLSCSPISGHRSVSWYQQTPGQGLQFLFEYFSETQRNKGNFPGRFSGRQFSNSRSEMNVSTLELGDSALYLCASSQNPATNEKLFFGSGTQLSVL.

This clone was detected once. The chain couples TRBV6-2 or TRBV6-3 to TRBJ2-2; D remains ambiguous. Germline V gene sequence: CDR1 MNHEY, CDR2 SVGEGT. There are 13 residues in the CDR3. Trimming removed 3 bases at V and 4 bases at J, with 6 bases between. CDR3: CASSYRVTGELFF. For the CDR3, the DNA is TGTGCCAGCAGTTATAGGGTCACCGGGGAGCTGTTTTTT.

This clone appeared once. The chain has TRBV5-1 and TRBJ2-5; D call uncertain. V was cut by 0 bases and J by 0 bases, with 6 bases left in between. This CDR3 comprises 14 residues. Germline CDR1 is SGHRS and CDR2 is YFSETQ. In DNA form, the CDR3 reads TGCGCCAGCAGCTTGGGGGTGTACCAAGAGACCCAGTACTTC. Amino acids: CASSLGVYQETQYF.

The gene calls are TRBV10-3 and TRBJ1-1, with TRBD1 identical over 8 bases. Per germline, CDR1 ENHRY and CDR2 SYGVKD. This CDR3 has 13 amino acids. Trimming removed 10 bases from V and 0 bases from J; junction bases left unmatched: 4. The CDR3 bases are TGTGCCACCGGACAGGGCCTGAACACTGAAGCTTTCTTT. Translated, it gives CATGQGLNTEAFF.

The gene calls are TRBV5-1 and TRBJ1-3, with unresolved D. V lost 5 bases and J lost 4, with 7 bases in between. Germline V lookup: CDR1 SGHRS, CDR2 YFSETQ. The CDR3 contains 12 residues. CDR3: CASRDPGNTIYF. In DNA, the CDR3 is TGCGCCAGCAGAGACCCCGGAAACACCATATATTTT. The full variable domain, with the rest looked up from reference TRBV5-1 and TRBJ1-3, is KAGVTQTPRYLIKTRGQQVTLSCSPISGHRSVSWYQQTPGQGLQFLFEYFSETQRNKGNFPGRFSGRQFSNSRSEMNVSTLELGDSALYLCASRDPGNTIYFGEGSWLTVV.

V is TRBV4-3 and J is TRBJ2-1; 8 bases align to TRBD2. V was clipped by 0 bases and J by 3 bases; unmatched bases: 4. Germline V gene data show CDR1 as LGHNA and CDR2 as YSLEER. CDR3 length: 16 residues. The CDR3 protein is CASSQENGGDYNEQFF. In DNA, the CDR3 is TGCGCCAGCAGCCAAGAGAACGGGGGGGACTACAATGAGCAGTTCTTC.

The J gene is TRBJ2-5, the V gene TRBV7-2; 12 bases are shared with TRBD1. The CDR3 has 14 amino acids. V lost 3 bases, J lost 5 bases, and 1 base stayed unmatched. Germline values: CDR1 SGHTA, CDR2 FQGNSA. This CDR3 reads CASSFGTGGETQYF. CDR3 nucleotide sequence: TGTGCCAGCAGCTTTGGGACAGGGGGCGAGACCCAGTACTTC.

This chain links TRBV29-1 with TRBJ1-1, with a tentative D call TRBD1 (6 bases). Trimming left V 5 bases short and J 0 bases short, with 19 bases between. The length of the CDR3 is 16 residues. The germline CDR1 and CDR2 sequences are SQVTM and ANQGSEA. This CDR3 reads CSVTGPGGFMNTEAFF. In DNA form, the CDR3 reads TGCAGCGTTACAGGGCCCGGAGGGTTCATGAACACTGAAGCTTTCTTT.

The CDR3 DNA follows: TGTGCCAGCTCACCTCGACTCTACGAGCAGTACGTC. Amino acids: CASSPRLYEQYV. The chain has TRBV18 and TRBJ2-7; unclear D gene. CDR1 and CDR2 from the germline V gene are KGHSH and LQKENI. V shed 3 bases and J shed 3 bases, with 6 bases lying between them. This CDR3 has 12 residues.

This sequence joins TRBV19 and TRBJ1-5, with D possibly TRBD1 on 6 matching bases. Trimming cost V 0 bases and J 5 bases, with 8 bases left between them. The CDR3 contains 14 residues. The germline V gene encodes CDR1 LNHDA and CDR2 SQIVND (reference sequence). The CDR3 is CASSIDQGHQPQHF. In nucleotides, the CDR3 is TGTGCCAGTAGTATAGATCAGGGGCATCAGCCCCAGCATTTT. Complete variable domain (other parts from reference TRBV19 and TRBJ1-5): DGGITQSPKYLFRKEGQNVTLSCEQNLNHDAMYWYRQDPGQGLRLIYYSQIVNDFQKGDIAEGYSVSREKKESFPLTVTSAQKNPTAFYLCASSIDQGHQPQHFGDGTRLSIL.

The chain has TRBV19 and TRBJ2-3; weak D call: TRBD1 (5 bases). Trimming removed 0 bases at V and 4 bases at J, with 5 bases between. This CDR3 region has 13 residues. Germline values: CDR1 LNHDA, CDR2 SQIVND (reference sequence). CDR3 nucleotides: TGTGCCAGTAGTATAGACAGGGCAGATACGCAGTATTTT. Protein product: CASSIDRADTQYF. Looking up the rest from reference TRBV19 and TRBJ2-3 gives the full variable domain: DGGITQSPKYLFRKEGQNVTLSCEQNLNHDAMYWYRQDPGQGLRLIYYSQIVNDFQKGDIAEGYSVSREKKESFPLTVTSAQKNPTAFYLCASSIDRADTQYFGPGTRLTVL.

The CDR3 spells CASSYSGGEAFF. The CDR3 bases are TGTGCCAGCAGTTACTCGGGGGGTGAAGCTTTCTTT. This rearrangement joins TRBV6-2 or TRBV6-3 to TRBJ1-1; a weak D match, TRBD1 (5 bases). The V and J ends lost 0 bases and 7 bases respectively, with 6 bases between them. The germline V gene has CDR1 MNHEY and CDR2 SVGEGT. This CDR3 contains 12 residues.

This clone is a singleton in its sample. A read error may account for a junction end that differs from germline. The chain carries TRBV19 and TRBJ2-2; maybe TRBD2 (5 bases). The CDR3 contains 14 residues. From germline, CDR1 is LNHDA and CDR2 SQIVND (reference sequence). As DNA, the CDR3 is TGTGCCAGTAGGAAGGGAACGAACACCGGGGAGCTATTTTTT. It translates to CASRKGTNTGELFF.